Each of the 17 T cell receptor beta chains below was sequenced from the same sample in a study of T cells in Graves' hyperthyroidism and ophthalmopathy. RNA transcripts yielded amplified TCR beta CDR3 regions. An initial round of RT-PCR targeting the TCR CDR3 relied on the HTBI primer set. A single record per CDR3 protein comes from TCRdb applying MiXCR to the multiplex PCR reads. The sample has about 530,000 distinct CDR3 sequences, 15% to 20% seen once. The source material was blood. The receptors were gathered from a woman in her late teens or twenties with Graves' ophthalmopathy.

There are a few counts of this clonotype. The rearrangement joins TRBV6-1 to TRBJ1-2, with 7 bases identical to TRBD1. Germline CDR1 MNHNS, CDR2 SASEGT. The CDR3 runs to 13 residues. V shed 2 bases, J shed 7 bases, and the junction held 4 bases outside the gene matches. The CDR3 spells CASSELQGGGYTF. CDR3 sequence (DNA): TGTGCCAGCAGTGAACTGCAGGGGGGTGGCTACACCTTC.

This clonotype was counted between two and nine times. Written as DNA, the CDR3 is TGTGCCAGCAGCTTTTGGACAGGATGGGAAGAGACCCAGTACTTC. Translation: CASSFWTGWEETQYF. The V call is TRBV7-8, the J call TRBJ2-5, with TRBD1 matching 7 bases. The CDR3 is 15 residues long. Looked up from germline, CDR1 is SGHVS and CDR2 is FQNEAQ. The V and J ends lost 3 bases and 3 bases, in that order; junction bases with no gene match: 7.

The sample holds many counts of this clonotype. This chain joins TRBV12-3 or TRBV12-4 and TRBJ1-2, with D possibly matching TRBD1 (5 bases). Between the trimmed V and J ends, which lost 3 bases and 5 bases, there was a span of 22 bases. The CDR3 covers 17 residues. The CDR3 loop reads CASSFQGARATGYGYTF. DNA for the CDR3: TGTGCCAGCAGTTTTCAGGGCGCCCGCGCGACGGGATATGGCTACACCTTC.

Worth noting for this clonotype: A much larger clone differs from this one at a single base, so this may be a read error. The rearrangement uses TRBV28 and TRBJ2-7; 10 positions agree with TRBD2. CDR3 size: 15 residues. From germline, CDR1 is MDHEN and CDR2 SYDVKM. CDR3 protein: CASSLSQRGGYGQYF. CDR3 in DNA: TGTGCCAGCAGTTTATCTCAGCGGGGGGGCTACGGGCAGTACTTC.

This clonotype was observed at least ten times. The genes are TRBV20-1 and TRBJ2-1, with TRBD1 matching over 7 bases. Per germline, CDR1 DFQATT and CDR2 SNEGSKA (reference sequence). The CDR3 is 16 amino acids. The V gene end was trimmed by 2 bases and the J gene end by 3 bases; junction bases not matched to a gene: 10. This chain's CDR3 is CSARNFDRAIYNEQFF. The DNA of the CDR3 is TGCAGTGCTAGAAACTTCGACAGGGCCATCTACAATGAGCAGTTCTTC.

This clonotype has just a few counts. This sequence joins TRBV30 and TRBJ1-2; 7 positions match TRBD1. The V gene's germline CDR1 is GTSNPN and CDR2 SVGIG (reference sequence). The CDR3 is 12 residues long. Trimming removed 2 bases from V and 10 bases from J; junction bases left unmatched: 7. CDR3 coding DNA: TGTGCCTGGAGTTCCACAGGGGAAATCTACACCTTC. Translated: CAWSSTGEIYTF.

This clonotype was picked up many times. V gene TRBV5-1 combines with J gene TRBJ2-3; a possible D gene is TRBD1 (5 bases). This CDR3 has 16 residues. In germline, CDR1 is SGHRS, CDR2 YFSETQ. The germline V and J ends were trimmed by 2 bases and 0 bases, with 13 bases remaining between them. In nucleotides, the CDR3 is TGCGCCAGCAGCTTAGCAGGGCCTCCTAGCACAGATACGCAGTATTTT. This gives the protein CASSLAGPPSTDTQYF.

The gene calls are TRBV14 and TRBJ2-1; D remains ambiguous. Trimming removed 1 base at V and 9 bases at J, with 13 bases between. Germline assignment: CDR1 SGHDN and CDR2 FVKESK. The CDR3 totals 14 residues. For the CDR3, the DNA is TGTGCCAGCAGCCAAGCAGTTTTCAGTCTTGAGCAGTTCTTC. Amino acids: CASSQAVFSLEQFF.

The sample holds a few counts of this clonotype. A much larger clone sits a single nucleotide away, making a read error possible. The CDR3 DNA is TGTGCCAACTCCACTGGACGCTCCTACAATGAGCAGTTCTTC. Its translation: CANSTGRSYNEQFF. The chain is built from TRBV18 and TRBJ2-1; D is unresolved. Germline CDR1 is KGHSH and CDR2 is LQKENI. V shed 10 bases and J shed 0 bases, with 13 bases lying between them. This CDR3 has 14 residues.

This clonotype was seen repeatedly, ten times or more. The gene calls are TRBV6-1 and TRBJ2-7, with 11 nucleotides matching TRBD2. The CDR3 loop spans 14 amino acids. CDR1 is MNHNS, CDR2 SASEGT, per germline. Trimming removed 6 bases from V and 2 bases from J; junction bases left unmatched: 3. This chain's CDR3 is CASRVSGRAYEQYF. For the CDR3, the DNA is TGTGCCAGCAGGGTTAGCGGGAGGGCCTACGAGCAGTACTTC.

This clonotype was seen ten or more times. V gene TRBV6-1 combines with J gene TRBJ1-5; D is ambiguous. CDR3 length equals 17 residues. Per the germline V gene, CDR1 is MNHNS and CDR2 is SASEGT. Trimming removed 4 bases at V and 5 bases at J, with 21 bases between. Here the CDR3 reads CASSGHPGTVYDQPQHF. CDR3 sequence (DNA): TGTGCCAGCAGTGGCCACCCAGGTACCGTATACGATCAGCCCCAGCATTTT.

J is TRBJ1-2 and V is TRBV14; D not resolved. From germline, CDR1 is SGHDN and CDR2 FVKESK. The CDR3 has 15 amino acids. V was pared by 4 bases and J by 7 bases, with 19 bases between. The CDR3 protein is CASSPPGSRPSGYTF. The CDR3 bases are TGTGCCAGCAGCCCCCCGGGGAGCAGGCCCTCTGGCTACACCTTC.

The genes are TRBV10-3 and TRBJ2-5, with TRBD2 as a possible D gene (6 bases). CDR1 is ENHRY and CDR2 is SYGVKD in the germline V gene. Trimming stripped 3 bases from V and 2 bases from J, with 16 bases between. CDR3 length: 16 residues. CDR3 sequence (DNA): TGTGCCATCAGTGAAAGGAGGGGAGGAGCACAAGAGACCCAGTACTTC. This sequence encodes CAISERRGGAQETQYF.

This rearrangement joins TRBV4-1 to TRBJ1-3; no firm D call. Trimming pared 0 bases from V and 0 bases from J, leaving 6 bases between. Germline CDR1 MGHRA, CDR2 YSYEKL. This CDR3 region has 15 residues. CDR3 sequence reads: CASSQEDGSGNTIYF. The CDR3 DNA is TGCGCCAGCAGCCAAGAGGACGGCTCTGGAAACACCATATATTTT.

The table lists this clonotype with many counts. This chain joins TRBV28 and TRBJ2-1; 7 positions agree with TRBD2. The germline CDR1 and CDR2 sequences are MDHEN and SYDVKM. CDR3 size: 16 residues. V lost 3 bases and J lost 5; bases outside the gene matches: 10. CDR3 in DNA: TGTGCCAGCAGTTTGGCGTCGCTAGCGGTGAACAATGAGCAGTTCTTC. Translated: CASSLASLAVNNEQFF.

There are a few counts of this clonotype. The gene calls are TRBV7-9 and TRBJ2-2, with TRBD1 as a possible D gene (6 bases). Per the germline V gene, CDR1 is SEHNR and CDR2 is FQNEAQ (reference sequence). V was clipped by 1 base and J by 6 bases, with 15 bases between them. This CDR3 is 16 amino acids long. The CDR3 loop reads CASSLVAQGSPGELFF. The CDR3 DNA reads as TGTGCCAGCAGCTTAGTTGCCCAGGGGAGTCCCGGGGAGCTGTTTTTT.

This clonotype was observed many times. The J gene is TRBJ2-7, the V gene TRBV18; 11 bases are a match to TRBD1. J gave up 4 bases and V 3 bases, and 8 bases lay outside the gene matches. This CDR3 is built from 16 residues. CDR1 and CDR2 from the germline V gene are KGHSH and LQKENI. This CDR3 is CASSPGPGQGAYEQYF. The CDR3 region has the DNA TGTGCCAGCTCACCGGGTCCAGGACAGGGGGCTTACGAGCAGTACTTC.